What follows describes a single TCR beta chain. Here immunoSEQ multiplex PCR was the method, and the copy in TCRdb shows in-frame clones only, minus some. The table records approximately 88,000 clones, about 88% of them present only once. This sample is part of a study of OX40 agonist ivuxolimab in advanced cancers. CDR3 length: 18 residues. Germline V lookup: CDR1 SGHKS, CDR2 YYEKEE (reference sequence). V lost 4 bases and J lost 3, with 26 bases in between. The rearrangement joins TRBV5-5 to TRBJ2-7, with D perhaps matching TRBD1 (6 bases). This receptor was obtained from an adult with an advanced solid tumor such as melanoma, head and neck, liver or kidney cancer. The sample was CD4+ or CD8+ T cells sorted from blood, taken in a trial of the OX40 agonist ivuxolimab. The CDR3: CASSVLRGLRSENYEQYF. DNA of the CDR3: TGTGCCAGCAGCGTACTCAGGGGTCTCCGGTCTGAAAACTACGAGCAGTACTTC. Full variable domain (rest looked up from reference TRBV5-5 and TRBJ2-7): DAGVTQSPTHLIKTRGQQVTLRCSPISGHKSVSWYQQVLGQGPQFIFQYYEKEERGRGNFPDRFSARQFPNYSSELNVNALLLGDSALYLCASSVLRGLRSENYEQYFGPGTRLTVT.